Below, 17 T cell receptor beta chains from the same sample are listed, as sequenced in a study of cytomegalovirus exposure and HLA in healthy donors. The PCR had 60 Vbeta and 13 Jbeta primers. Libraries were prepared by immunoSEQ multiplex PCR; TCRdb keeps only in-frame clonotypes and omits some of them. The sample has 140,000 to 150,000 clones, 75% to 90% seen once. Sequenced input: PBMCs. These receptors all come from a woman aged 25 to 39 in good health and CMV-seronegative.

V usage is TRBV28 and J usage is TRBJ2-1; tentatively, D is TRBD2 (5 bases). V dropped 5 bases and J dropped 3 bases, with 14 bases sitting between them. The length of the CDR3 is 15 residues. CDR1 MDHEN and CDR2 SYDVKM come from the germline V gene. The CDR3 spells CASSVPRGVYNEQFF. For the CDR3, the DNA is TGTGCCAGCAGTGTCCCCCGGGGAGTCTACAATGAGCAGTTCTTC.

V usage is TRBV9 and J usage is TRBJ1-1; TRBD1 is a possible D gene (5 bases). The CDR3 is made up of 16 amino acids. The germline CDR1 and CDR2 sequences are SGDLS and YYNGEE. Trimming left V 1 base short and J 0 bases short, with 13 bases between. CDR3: CASSVRGGDVNTEAFF. The CDR3 nucleotides read TGTGCCAGCAGCGTAAGAGGAGGGGACGTGAACACTGAAGCTTTCTTT.

DNA of the CDR3: TGTGCCAGCAGCGAAGGACTAGCGGGAGGGTCGAACACCGGGGAGCTGTTTTTT. Its protein product is CASSEGLAGGSNTGELFF. The chain links TRBV5-4 to TRBJ2-2; 15 bases match TRBD2. Losses at the gene ends were 4 bases for V and 0 bases for J; bases not matched to a gene: 4. CDR3 length equals 18 residues. Germline V gene data show CDR1 as SGHNT and CDR2 as YYREEE (reference sequence).

This chain links TRBV9 with TRBJ1-2, with D possibly matching TRBD1 (5 bases). The CDR3 runs 14 residues. Germline V gives CDR1 SGDLS, CDR2 YYNGEE. Trimming shortened V by 4 bases and J by 0 bases, and 10 bases separated the two germline ends. DNA for the CDR3: TGTGCCAGCAGCCCCGCCAGGGCTAACTATGGCTACACCTTC. It encodes CASSPARANYGYTF.

The chain combines TRBV11-1 with TRBJ2-1, with TRBD2 matching 11 bases. The CDR3 contains 15 residues. Germline V gene data show CDR1 as SGHAT and CDR2 as FQDESV (reference sequence). The V gene end was trimmed by 2 bases and the J gene end by 9 bases; junction bases not matched to a gene: 6. CDR3 bases: TGTGCCAGCAGCTTAAGGTTAGCGGGAGGGGGTGAGCAGTTCTTC. Residues: CASSLRLAGGGEQFF.

This chain uses TRBV18 with TRBJ2-2; no clear D gene. Germline-derived CDR1 and CDR2 are KGHSH and LQKENI. The CDR3 has 13 residues. V was shortened by 5 bases and J by 5 bases, with 9 bases between the two germline ends. This chain's CDR3 is CASSSTETGELFF. The CDR3 coding sequence is TGTGCCAGCTCATCGACTGAGACCGGGGAGCTGTTTTTT.

The chain couples TRBV7-9 to TRBJ2-7; TRBD1 matches at 12 bases. J gave up 4 bases and V 4 bases, and 5 bases lay outside the gene matches. Germline CDR1 and CDR2: SEHNR and FQNEAQ (reference sequence). CDR3 length equals 15 residues. CDR3 DNA sequence: TGTGCCAGCAGCTCCGGGACAGGGGGCGCGTACGAGCAGTACTTC. Protein: CASSSGTGGAYEQYF.

This clone was observed a handful of times. The rearrangement links TRBV29-1 to TRBJ1-5; 9 bases agree with TRBD1. With V trimmed by 4 bases and J by 2 bases, 0 bases remained unmatched. CDR1 SQVTM and CDR2 ANQGSEA come from the germline V gene. The CDR3 runs to 13 residues. CDR3 in amino acids: CSVGDRGNQPQHF. CDR3 DNA: TGCAGCGTTGGGGACAGGGGCAATCAGCCCCAGCATTTT.

The rearrangement links TRBV18 to TRBJ1-5; the D gene is possibly TRBD1 (6 bases). With 3 bases removed from V and 3 bases from J, the gap between germline ends came to 15 bases. The V gene's germline CDR1 is KGHSH and CDR2 LQKENI. CDR3 length: 16 residues. CDR3 amino acids: CASSPAGGRDNQPQHF. The CDR3 DNA reads as TGTGCCAGCTCACCCGCCGGGGGGCGAGACAATCAGCCCCAGCATTTT.

This clone was picked up one time. The chain employs TRBV7-9 and TRBJ2-5, with 7 positions matching TRBD1. CDR1 and CDR2 (germline): SEHNR, FQNEAQ (reference sequence). The CDR3 extends over 15 amino acids. The V gene end was trimmed by 5 bases and the J gene end by 5 bases; junction bases not matched to a gene: 11. DNA of the CDR3: TGTGCCAGCAGCGTTAACAGGGGACCCGGGGAGACCCAGTACTTC. Amino acid sequence: CASSVNRGPGETQYF.

This chain links TRBV30 with TRBJ2-7; D is perhaps TRBD2 (5 bases). With 0 bases removed from V and 12 bases from J, the gap between germline ends came to 15 bases. Germline lookup yields CDR1 GTSNPN and CDR2 SVGIG (reference sequence). This CDR3 contains 12 residues. This CDR3 is CAWSVLWESPYF. The DNA for the CDR3 is TGTGCCTGGAGTGTACTTTGGGAGAGTCCGTACTTC.

V gene TRBV29-1 combines with J gene TRBJ2-1; the D is unclear. Germline CDR1 is SQVTM and CDR2 is ANQGSEA. V shed 0 bases and J shed 13 bases, with 16 bases lying between them. This CDR3 has 13 amino acids. CDR3 protein: CSVEDSTGGNQFF. For the CDR3, the DNA is TGCAGCGTTGAAGATTCCACCGGCGGAAATCAGTTCTTC.

In DNA form, the CDR3 reads TGTGCCAGCATCCTCAGGGGTGAGAATGAGCAGTTCTTC. As protein: CASILRGENEQFF. This rearrangement joins TRBV5-6 to TRBJ2-1, with D possibly matching TRBD1 (6 bases). Trimming pared 6 bases from V and 7 bases from J, leaving 14 bases between. CDR1 and CDR2 from the germline V gene are SGHDT and YYEEEE. The CDR3 runs to 13 residues. The variable domain in full, completed from reference TRBV5-6 and TRBJ2-1, reads DAGVTQSPTHLIKTRGQQVTLRCSPKSGHDTVSWYQQALGQGPQFIFQYYEEEERQRGNFPDRFSGHQFPNYSSELNVNALLLGDSALYLCASILRGENEQFFGPGTRLTVL.

The rearrangement uses TRBV7-2 and TRBJ2-3, with D perhaps matching TRBD2 (6 bases). V was clipped by 5 bases and J by 5 bases, with 23 bases between them. The CDR3 sequence is 17 residues long. Looked up from germline, CDR1 is SGHTA and CDR2 is FQGNSA. CDR3 sequence: CASSRDSSNNKLDTQYF. CDR3 DNA: TGTGCCAGCAGCCGGGACTCTTCCAACAACAAACTAGATACGCAGTATTTT.

In its sample, this clone was seen a few times. The rearrangement joins TRBV6-1 to TRBJ1-5; TRBD1 might be the D (6 bases). The V and J ends lost 6 bases and 0 bases respectively, with 9 bases between them. This CDR3 contains 14 residues. CDR1 and CDR2 (germline): MNHNS, SASEGT. The CDR3 loop is CASRGTPSNQPQHF. As DNA, the CDR3 is TGTGCCAGCAGGGGGACACCTAGCAATCAGCCCCAGCATTTT.

This clone appeared a single time. The chain uses TRBV19 and TRBJ2-3; TRBD1 matches 9 bases. This CDR3 comprises 17 residues. J was trimmed by 0 bases and V by 3 bases; bases with no gene match: 7. In germline, CDR1 is LNHDA, CDR2 SQIVND (reference sequence). As DNA, the CDR3 is TGTGCCAGTAGTATCTGGACAGGGGTTCTTAGCACAGATACGCAGTATTTT. It translates to CASSIWTGVLSTDTQYF.

The rearrangement joins TRBV12-5 to TRBJ2-5; TRBD1 is a possible D gene (6 bases). The CDR3 covers 13 residues. Trimming took off 5 bases at V and 3 bases at J, with 10 bases between the two ends. The V gene's germline CDR1 is LGHNT and CDR2 FRNRAP. CDR3 sequence (DNA): TGTGCTAGTGGTGGTAACAGGGAAGAGACCCAGTACTTC. Its translation is CASGGNREETQYF. The complete variable domain, with remaining parts taken from reference TRBV12-5 and TRBJ2-5, reads DARVTQTPRHKVTEMGQEVTMRCQPILGHNTVFWYRQTMMQGLELLAYFRNRAPLDDSGMPKDRFSAEMPDATLATLKIQPSEPRDSAVYFCASGGNREETQYFGPGTRLLVL.